This T cell receptor (beta chain) was sequenced during a study of Graves' ophthalmopathy and Graves' hyperthyroidism. Germline V gene sequence: CDR1 MNHEY, CDR2 SMNVEV (reference sequence). The V end was cut by 3 bases, the J end by 0 bases, with 15 bases between. The CDR3 is 17 amino acids. Points from the study as a whole: Blood contained most expanded thyroid clonotypes exceeding 0.001 frequency.

Transcripts of RNA were the source for amplifying TCR beta CDR3 regions. First-round RT-PCR employed HTBI primers, with a second-round multiplex PCR after it. One entry per CDR3 protein results from TCRdb running MiXCR on the multiplex PCR reads. The data show 300,000 or so distinct CDR3 sequences, with 15% to 20% seen just once and about 12% held by the top ten. The sample holds many counts of this clonotype. The antigen remains unidentified. Sequences were obtained from peripheral blood. The clonotype comes from an adult man with Graves' ophthalmopathy. The rearrangement uses TRBV27 and TRBJ1-5, with D perhaps TRBD1 (6 bases). The CDR3 bases are TGTGCCAGCAGTTTTCGGGGGGCGCCTTATAGCAATCAGCCCCAGCATTTT. It yields the protein CASSFRGAPYSNQPQHF.